What follows describes a single T cell receptor (beta chain). As originally analysed: The assay estimated nucleated cells by amplifying reference gene primers. Some clones are missing from TCRdb's copy, which holds only in-frame ones; the method was immunoSEQ multiplex PCR. That table is the source of V, J and clone size, and D and trimming were worked out from the DNA. Found here are tens of thousands of clones, under 90% of them singletons; the top ten hold 40% to 55%. This sample was included in a study of blood T cell repertoires in COVID-19. In the study overall: Researchers got acute and convalescent COVID-19 samples from the United States, Italy and Spain. Sources were T cells, B-cell-depleted T cells, or PBMCs; the material itself was cDNA or gDNA.

The CDR3 sequence is 14 residues long. Unmatched junction bases numbered 7, after V lost 4 bases and J lost 5 bases. From germline, CDR1 is SNHLY and CDR2 FYNNEI. The sample was peripheral blood. The sequence derives from a human donor in a cohort sampled during active COVID-19. This sequence joins TRBV2 and TRBJ2-5; 7 bases are a match to TRBD1. The CDR3 region is CASSVGGPAETQYF. The CDR3, as DNA: TGTGCCAGCAGTGTAGGGGGCCCCGCGGAGACCCAGTACTTC.